The clone carrying this T cell receptor beta chain appeared a few times. CDR3 length: 17 residues. V gave up 2 bases and J gave up 3 bases; unmatched junction bases: 12. Germline V lookup: CDR1 LGHNT, CDR2 FRNRAP. The data are from a study of blood T cell repertoires in COVID-19. Only in-frame clones appear in the TCRdb table, and some are missing; sequencing was by immunoSEQ multiplex PCR. The table lists fewer than 250,000 clones, over 90% of them singletons. The chain joins TRBV12-5 to TRBJ2-7; 8 nucleotides align to TRBD1. The sequence was obtained from a man aged 25 to 40 with COVID-19, enrolled during active disease. The sample was peripheral blood. The DNA for the CDR3 is TGTGCTAGTGGTTTGACCCTCCAGGGGGCTGGGATCTACGAGCAGTACTTC. It codes for CASGLTLQGAGIYEQYF.